This T cell receptor beta chain came from a study of Graves' ophthalmopathy and Graves' hyperthyroidism. Study as a whole: Peripheral blood (taken before any treatment) was collected at initial diagnosis.

RNA transcripts yielded amplified TCR beta CDR3 regions. RT-PCR was first run with HTBI primers, then multiplex PCR in a second round. MiXCR was run by TCRdb on the multiplex PCR reads, yielding one entry per CDR3 protein. The sample has about 400,000 distinct CDR3 sequences; about 16% are singletons. The V and J ends lost 6 bases and 8 bases, in that order; junction bases with no gene match: 7. The CDR3 contains 14 residues. The hyperthyroidism patients, aged 18 to 65, had been newly diagnosed, with under 2 months' duration. Each diagnosis was determined on the basis of clinical symptoms, serum thyroxine, TRAb, thyroid ultrasound and orbital computed tomography.

The V and J genes are TRBV12-3 or TRBV12-4 and TRBJ1-5, with 10 bases fitting TRBD1. The source material was peripheral blood. The sequence was collected from a woman in her late teens or twenties with stable Graves' hyperthyroidism. In DNA, the CDR3 is TGTGCCAGCAGCTCTGGACAGGGGGGAAAGCCCCAGCATTTT. It translates to CASSSGQGGKPQHF.